The clone carrying this T cell receptor (beta chain) came up a few times. Antigen specificity is unknown. The sample belongs to a study of beta chain features in type 1 diabetes. As for the study in general: The examined sorted cells totaled 85 million to 120 million across samples.

Per donor, one heparinised blood draw averaged approximately 120 mL. Expressed TCRB transcripts were sequenced, since all the RNA that had been isolated was reverse transcribed. Here immunoSEQ multiplex PCR was the method, and the copy in TCRdb shows in-frame clones only, minus some. The data contain about 240,000 clones, roughly 30% of them singletons. Germline trimming cut 4 bases from V and 6 bases from J; bases unmatched to any gene: 12. The CDR3 has 16 amino acids. CDR1 SGHNT and CDR2 YYREEE come from the germline V gene (reference sequence). Study-wide results and caveats: Shortening of TCRB CDR3s, moderate but significant, appeared in all four CD4+ subsets of Type 1 diabetes patients.

Specimen: central memory CD4+ T cells from blood. The TCR originated in a man aged 25 to 40 in good health. V is TRBV5-4 and J is TRBJ2-7, with 11 bases fitting TRBD2. This CDR3 is CASSTPVAGGRGEQYF. The CDR3 nucleotides are TGTGCCAGCAGCACACCGGTAGCGGGAGGGCGCGGCGAGCAGTACTTC.